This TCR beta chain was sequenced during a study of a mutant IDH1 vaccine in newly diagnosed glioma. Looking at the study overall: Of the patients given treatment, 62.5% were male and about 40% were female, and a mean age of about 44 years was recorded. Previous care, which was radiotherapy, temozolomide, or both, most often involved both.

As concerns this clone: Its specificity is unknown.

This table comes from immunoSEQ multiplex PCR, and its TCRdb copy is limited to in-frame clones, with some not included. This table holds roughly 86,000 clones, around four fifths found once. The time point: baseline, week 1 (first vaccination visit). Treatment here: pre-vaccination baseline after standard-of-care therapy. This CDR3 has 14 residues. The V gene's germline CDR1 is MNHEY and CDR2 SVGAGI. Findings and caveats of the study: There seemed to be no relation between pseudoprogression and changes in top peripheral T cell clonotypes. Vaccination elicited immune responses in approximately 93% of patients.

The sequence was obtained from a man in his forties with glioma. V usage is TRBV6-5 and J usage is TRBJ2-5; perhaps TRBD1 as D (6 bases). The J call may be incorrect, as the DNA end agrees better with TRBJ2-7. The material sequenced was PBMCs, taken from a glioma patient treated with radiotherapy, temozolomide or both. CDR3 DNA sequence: TGTGCCAGCCGTCCCCGGGGACACTATTACGAGCAGTACTTC. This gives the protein CASRPRGHYYEQYF.